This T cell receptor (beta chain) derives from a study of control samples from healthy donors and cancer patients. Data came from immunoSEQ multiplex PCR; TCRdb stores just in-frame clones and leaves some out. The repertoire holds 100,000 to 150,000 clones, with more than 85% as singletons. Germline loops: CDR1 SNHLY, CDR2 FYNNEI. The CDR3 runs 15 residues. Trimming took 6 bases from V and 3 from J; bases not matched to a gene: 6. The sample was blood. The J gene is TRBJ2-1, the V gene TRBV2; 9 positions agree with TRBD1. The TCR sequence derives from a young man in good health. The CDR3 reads CASRAGTGHYNEQFF. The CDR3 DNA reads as TGTGCCAGCAGAGCCGGGACAGGGCACTACAATGAGCAGTTCTTC.